This T cell receptor beta chain was documented in a study of cytomegalovirus exposure and HLA in healthy donors. Study results and limitations: Some V segments, TRBV6-2 and TRBV6-3 among them, were indistinguishable and were therefore excluded.

PCR involved 60 Vbeta and 13 Jbeta primers. Assay: immunoSEQ multiplex PCR; the TCRdb copy retains only in-frame clones and omits some. Among around 200,000 clones, roughly three quarters were seen once, and the ten largest hold roughly 1.6%. The CDR3 loop spans 13 amino acids. Germline V gene sequence: CDR1 SEHNR, CDR2 FQNEAQ (reference sequence). V gave up 5 bases and J gave up 4 bases, with 11 bases separating them. A remark on this clone: The antigen is undetermined.

This TCR was sampled from a young woman in good health and CMV-seronegative. Sample: PBMCs. The gene calls are TRBV7-9 and TRBJ1-2; no firm D call. CDR3 protein: CASSLVGFYGYTF. In DNA form, the CDR3 reads TGTGCCAGCAGCCTCGTCGGGTTCTATGGCTACACCTTC.